A selection of T cell receptor beta chains follows, all from one sample in a study of human T cells and chemical hapten exposure. MiXCR, applied by TCRdb to the RACE reads, yields one record per CDR3 protein. The repertoire includes 130,000 or so distinct CDR3 sequences, approximately 9.5% of them detected once, and 1.5% to 2% sits in the top ten. Material: whole blood. These receptors were collected from a male donor in good health. Some clones in this sample may be carry-over from other donors' samples. CDR3s include the opening cysteine and the closing phenylalanine or tryptophan.

TRBV5-1,TRBJ1-4,CASSLPTGDEKLFF
TRBV7-9,TRBJ2-2,CASSRTSGNTGELFF
TRBV9,TRBJ2-1,CASSVALVRSGEGWNEQFF
TRBV12-3/TRBV12-4,TRBJ1-5,CASSTGQGSQPQHF
TRBV19,TRBJ2-1,CASTPGGVYNEQFF
TRBV3-1,TRBJ2-1,CASSQEFGTSGSQSYNEQFF
TRBV11-2,TRBJ2-7,CASSLALGQGYEQYF
TRBV5-1,TRBJ2-3,CASSLEGQGSDTQYF
TRBV27,TRBJ2-1,CASTFSSGGYNEQFF
TRBV19,TRBJ2-1,CASSVRGYNEQFF
TRBV4-1,TRBJ2-5,CASSQPGTGQETQYF
TRBV6-2/TRBV6-3,TRBJ1-5,CASSPRTGKANQPQHF
TRBV5-4,TRBJ1-2,CASRGQTSGSYGYTF
TRBV7-6,TRBJ1-2,CASSLVPDRPSNYGYTF
TRBV2,TRBJ2-2,CASRERESGELFF
TRBV12-3/TRBV12-4,TRBJ1-1,CASSFEDRRGTEAFF
TRBV2,TRBJ2-7,CASSIHQGAYEQYF
TRBV20-1,TRBJ1-4,CSALIRPDNEKLFF
TRBV12-5,TRBJ2-3,CASGLFNADTQYF
TRBV27,TRBJ2-7,CASSLWEGPPYEQYF
TRBV7-2,TRBJ1-2,CASSLYRVGYGYTF
TRBV4-2,TRBJ2-5,CASSQGDGTSGRAETQYF
TRBV20-1,TRBJ2-7,CSAREGSDYEQYF
TRBV27,TRBJ2-7,CASSLQLLGGYEQYF
TRBV24-1,TRBJ2-1,CATISEGTYNEQFF
TRBV5-1,TRBJ1-1,CASTSPENTEAFF
TRBV11-3,TRBJ2-1,CASSLGFNEQFF
TRBV27,TRBJ2-3,CASSFTPDTQYF
TRBV2,TRBJ2-1,CASLRQLHNEQFF